Listed below are T cell receptor beta chains from one sample, sequenced in a study of T cell responses to AZD1222 COVID-19 vaccine. The method was immunoSEQ multiplex PCR; TCRdb's version includes in-frame clones alone and lacks a portion of them. The table shows around 100,000 clones, with roughly 88% occurring only once. The source was peripheral blood, collected on day 0 of AZD1222 vaccination. These receptors were taken from an adult in good health. The CDR3 runs from the conserved cysteine through the conserved F or W. A D gene is named only where the DNA matches it firmly. Clone size is given for some rows only: seen once, a few or many times, or a class if the clone is expanded.

cdr3_nt cdr3_aa d_call clone_size j_call v_call
TGCGCCAGCAGCTTAAGTTTCGCGGGCAATTCACCCCTCCACTTT CASSLSFAGNSPLHF . . TRBJ1-6 TRBV5-1
TGTGCCAGCAGCGTAAACTTGGCAGGCGTCTATGGCTACACCTTC CASSVNLAGVYGYTF . . TRBJ1-2 TRBV9
TGTGCCAGCAGCGTCGGAGATAGCGGGACCTACGAGCAGTACTTC CASSVGDSGTYEQYF TRBD2 few TRBJ2-7 TRBV9
TGCAGCGTCGCCTTGGGACAGGGAAATGAGCAGTTCTTC CSVALGQGNEQFF TRBD1 . TRBJ2-1 TRBV29-1
TGTGCCAGCAGTTCACCTCTCCGGGACAGTGGAGATTCACCCCTCCACTTT CASSSPLRDSGDSPLHF TRBD1 . TRBJ1-6 TRBV27
TGTGCCAGCAGCTTGGGATCCTACGAGCAGTACTTC CASSLGSYEQYF . . TRBJ2-7 TRBV7-9
TGTGCCACCAGTGCACGACGGCCCAACACCGGGGAGCTGTTTTTT CATSARRPNTGELFF . . TRBJ2-2 TRBV24-1
TGTGCCAGCAGCCAGGCCGACCCCGGGGAGCTGTTTTTT CASSQADPGELFF . . TRBJ2-2 TRBV14
TGTGCCAGCAGCGTAGGGGACTTTTACACAGATACGCAGTATTTT CASSVGDFYTDTQYF . . TRBJ2-3 TRBV9
TGTGCCAGCAGCTTGGAGGGACTAATTCGTTTCGGGCAGTACTTC CASSLEGLIRFGQYF TRBD2 . TRBJ2-7 TRBV5-6
TGTGCCAGCAGTTTACTTAGCGGGAGGAACAACGAGCAGTACTTC CASSLLSGRNNEQYF TRBD2 . TRBJ2-7 TRBV7-8
TGCGCCAGCAGCGGGACCGGGACAGGGGGAAAGCTTAATGAGCAGTTCTTC CASSGTGTGGKLNEQFF TRBD1 . TRBJ2-1 TRBV10-2
TGCAGTGCTAGTGATACGGGGATCTACGAGCAGTACTTC CSASDTGIYEQYF . . TRBJ2-7 TRBV20-1
TGTGCCAGCAACAAACTGCCGGGGGGGGACGAGCAGTACTTC CASNKLPGGDEQYF TRBD2 once TRBJ2-7 TRBV2
TGTGCCAGCTCGGGACAGGGGTCCGAGCAGTTCTTC CASSGQGSEQFF TRBD1 . TRBJ2-1 TRBV11-2
TGCGCCAGCAGCCAAGATCCCAGCCAGGGGCGAAAGAACACTGAAGCTTTCTTT CASSQDPSQGRKNTEAFF . . TRBJ1-1 TRBV4-3
TGTGCCAGCAGCTTAGGGGGGCAGTGGTTTAATTCACCCCTCCACTTT CASSLGGQWFNSPLHF . once TRBJ1-6 TRBV7-2
TGCGCCAGCAGCTTGGGAGACAGGAAAATTAATGGCTACACCTTC CASSLGDRKINGYTF . . TRBJ1-2 TRBV5-1
TGTGCCAGCAGCCAAACTCGCCGCGAGCAGTACTTC CASSQTRREQYF . . TRBJ2-7 TRBV3-1/TRBV3-2
TGTGCCAGCTCACCACAGGGAACTAATGAAAAACTGTTTTTT CASSPQGTNEKLFF . . TRBJ1-4 TRBV18
TGTGCCAGCAATGACAGGGGCACTAACTATGGCTACACCTTC CASNDRGTNYGYTF TRBD1 . TRBJ1-2 TRBV28
TGTGCCAGCAGTTTACTAGGACAGCTAGGGTGGACCCAGTACTTC CASSLLGQLGWTQYF . . TRBJ2-5 TRBV28